Given below is one T cell receptor beta chain in context. The sample is drawn from a study of blood T cell repertoires in COVID-19. Study information: T cells, B-cell-depleted T cells, or PBMCs supplied cDNA or gDNA.

The assay was immunoSEQ multiplex PCR, and TCRdb's table has in-frame clones only and misses some. Here the sample spans 200,000 to 250,000 clones, around nine tenths being singletons. The trim removed 6 bases at V and 3 bases at J, leaving 10 bases unmatched. Germline CDR1 reads SNHLY; CDR2 reads FYNNEI. The CDR3 runs 16 residues. The genes are TRBV2 and TRBJ2-2; the match to TRBD2 covers 7 bases. Sequenced input: peripheral blood. This TCR was sampled from a man in his sixties who had recovered from COVID-19. The CDR3 bases are TGTGCCAGCAGGGAACATGCCGCGGGGGACACCGGGGAGCTGTTTTTT. Residues: CASREHAAGDTGELFF.